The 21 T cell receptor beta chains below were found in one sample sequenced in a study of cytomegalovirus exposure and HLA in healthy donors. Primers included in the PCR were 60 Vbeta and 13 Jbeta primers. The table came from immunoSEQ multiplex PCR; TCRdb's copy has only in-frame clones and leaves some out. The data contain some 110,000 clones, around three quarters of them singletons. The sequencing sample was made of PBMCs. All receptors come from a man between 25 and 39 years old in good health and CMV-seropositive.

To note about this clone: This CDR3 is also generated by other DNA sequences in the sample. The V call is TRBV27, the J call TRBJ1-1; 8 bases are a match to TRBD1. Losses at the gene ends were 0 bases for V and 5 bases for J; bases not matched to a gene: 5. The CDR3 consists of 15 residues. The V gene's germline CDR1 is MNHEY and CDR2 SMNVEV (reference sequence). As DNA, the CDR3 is TGTGCCAGCAGTTTATCCGCAACAGGGGGTACTGAAGCTTTCTTT. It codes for CASSLSATGGTEAFF.

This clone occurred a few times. Written as DNA, the CDR3 is TGCGCCAGCAGCCAAGGACCGACAGGGAGCTCCTACAATGAGCAGTTCTTC. This sequence encodes CASSQGPTGSSYNEQFF. The V gene is TRBV4-3, the J gene TRBJ2-1, with 7 bases aligning to TRBD1. V shed 1 base and J 0 bases; nucleotides not matched to a gene: 6. CDR1 and CDR2 from the germline V gene are LGHNA and YSLEER. CDR3 length: 17 amino acids.

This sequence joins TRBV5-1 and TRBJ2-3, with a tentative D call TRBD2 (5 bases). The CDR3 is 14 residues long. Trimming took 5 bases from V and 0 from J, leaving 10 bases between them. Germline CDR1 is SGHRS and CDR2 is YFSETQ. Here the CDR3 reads CASRAAESTDTQYF. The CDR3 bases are TGCGCCAGCAGAGCGGCGGAGAGCACAGATACGCAGTATTTT. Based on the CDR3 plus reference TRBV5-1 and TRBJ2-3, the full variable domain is KAGVTQTPRYLIKTRGQQVTLSCSPISGHRSVSWYQQTPGQGLQFLFEYFSETQRNKGNFPGRFSGRQFSNSRSEMNVSTLELGDSALYLCASRAAESTDTQYFGPGTRLTVL.

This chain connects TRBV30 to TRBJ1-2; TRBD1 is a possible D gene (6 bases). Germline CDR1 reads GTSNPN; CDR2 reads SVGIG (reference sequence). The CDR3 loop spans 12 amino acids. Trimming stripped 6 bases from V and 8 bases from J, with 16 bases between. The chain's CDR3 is CACLKQGRGYTF. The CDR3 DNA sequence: TGTGCCTGTTTGAAACAGGGACGAGGCTACACCTTC.

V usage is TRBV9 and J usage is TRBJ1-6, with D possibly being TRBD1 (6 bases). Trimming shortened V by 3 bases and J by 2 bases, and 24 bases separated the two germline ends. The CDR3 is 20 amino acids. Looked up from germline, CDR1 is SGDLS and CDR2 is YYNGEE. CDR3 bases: TGTGCCAGCAGCGGCCCCGGGCAGGGGTCTCGGATCCCCTATAATTCACCCCTCCACTTT. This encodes CASSGPGQGSRIPYNSPLHF.

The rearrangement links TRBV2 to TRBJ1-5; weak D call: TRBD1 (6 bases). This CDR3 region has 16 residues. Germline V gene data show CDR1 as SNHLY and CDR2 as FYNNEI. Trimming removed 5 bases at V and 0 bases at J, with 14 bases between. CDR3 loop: CASSQTGAYSNQPQHF. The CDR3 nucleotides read TGTGCCAGCAGTCAGACAGGCGCATATAGCAATCAGCCCCAGCATTTT.

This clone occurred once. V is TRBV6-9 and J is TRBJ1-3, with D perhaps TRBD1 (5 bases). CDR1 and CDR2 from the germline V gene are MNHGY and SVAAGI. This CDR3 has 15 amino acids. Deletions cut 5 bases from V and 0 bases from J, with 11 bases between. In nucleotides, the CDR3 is TGTGCCAGCAGTCCGGGGGATCCCTCTGGAAACACCATATATTTT. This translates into CASSPGDPSGNTIYF.

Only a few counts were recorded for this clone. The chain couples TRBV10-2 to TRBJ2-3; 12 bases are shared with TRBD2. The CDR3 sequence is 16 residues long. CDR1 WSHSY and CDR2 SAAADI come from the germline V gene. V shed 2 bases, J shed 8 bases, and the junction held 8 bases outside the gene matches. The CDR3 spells CASSEPSGGAFGTQYF. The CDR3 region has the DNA TGCGCCAGCAGTGAGCCTAGCGGGGGGGCGTTCGGTACGCAGTATTTT.

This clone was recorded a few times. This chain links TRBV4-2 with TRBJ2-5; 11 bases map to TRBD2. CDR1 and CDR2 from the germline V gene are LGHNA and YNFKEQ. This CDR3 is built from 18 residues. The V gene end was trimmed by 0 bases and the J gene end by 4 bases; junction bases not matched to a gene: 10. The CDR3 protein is CASSQDWASGGNLETQYF. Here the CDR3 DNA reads TGTGCCAGCAGCCAAGATTGGGCTAGCGGGGGGAACCTAGAGACCCAGTACTTC.

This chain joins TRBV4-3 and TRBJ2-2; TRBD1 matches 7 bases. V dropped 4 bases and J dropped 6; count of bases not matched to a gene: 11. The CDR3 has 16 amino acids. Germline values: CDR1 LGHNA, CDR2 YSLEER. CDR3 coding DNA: TGCGCCAGCAGCCGAACAGGGGCAGGGTTCGCCGGGGAGCTGTTTTTT. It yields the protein CASSRTGAGFAGELFF.

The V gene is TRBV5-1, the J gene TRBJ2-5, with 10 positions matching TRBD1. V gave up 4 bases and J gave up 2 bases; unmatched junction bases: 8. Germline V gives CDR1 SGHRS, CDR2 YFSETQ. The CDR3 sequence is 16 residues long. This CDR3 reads CASSLWTGGGQETQYF. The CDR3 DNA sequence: TGCGCCAGCAGCCTCTGGACAGGGGGTGGTCAAGAGACCCAGTACTTC.

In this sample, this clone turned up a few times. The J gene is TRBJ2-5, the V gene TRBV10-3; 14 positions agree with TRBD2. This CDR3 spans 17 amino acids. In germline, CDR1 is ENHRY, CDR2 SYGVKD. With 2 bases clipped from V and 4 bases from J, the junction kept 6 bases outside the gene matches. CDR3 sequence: CAISEDRGLAGVETQYF. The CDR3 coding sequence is TGTGCCATCAGTGAGGATCGGGGACTAGCGGGGGTAGAGACCCAGTACTTC.

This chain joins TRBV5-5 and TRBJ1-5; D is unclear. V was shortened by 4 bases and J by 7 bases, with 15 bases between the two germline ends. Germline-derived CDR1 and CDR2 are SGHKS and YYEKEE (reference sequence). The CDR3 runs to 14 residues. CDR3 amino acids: CASSPRWAYQPQHF. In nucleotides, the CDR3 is TGTGCCAGCAGCCCAAGGTGGGCATACCAGCCCCAGCATTTT.

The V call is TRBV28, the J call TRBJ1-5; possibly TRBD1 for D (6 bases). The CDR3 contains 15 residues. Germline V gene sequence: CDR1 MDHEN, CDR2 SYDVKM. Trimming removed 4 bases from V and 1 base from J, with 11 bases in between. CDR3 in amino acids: CASSSFRGSNQPQHF. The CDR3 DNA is TGTGCCAGCAGTTCCTTCAGGGGAAGCAATCAGCCCCAGCATTTT.

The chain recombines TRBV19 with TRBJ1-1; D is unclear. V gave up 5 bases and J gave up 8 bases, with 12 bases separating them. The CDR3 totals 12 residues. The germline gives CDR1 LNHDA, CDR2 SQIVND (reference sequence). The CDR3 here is CASSLTRREAFF. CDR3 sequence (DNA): TGTGCCAGTAGTCTGACACGGAGGGAAGCTTTCTTT.

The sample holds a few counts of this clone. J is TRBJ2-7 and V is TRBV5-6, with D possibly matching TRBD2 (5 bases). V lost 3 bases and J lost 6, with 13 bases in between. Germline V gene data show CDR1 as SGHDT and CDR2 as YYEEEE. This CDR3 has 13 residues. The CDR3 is CASSSTLSGEQYF. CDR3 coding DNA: TGTGCCAGCAGCTCCACATTAAGCGGCGAGCAGTACTTC.

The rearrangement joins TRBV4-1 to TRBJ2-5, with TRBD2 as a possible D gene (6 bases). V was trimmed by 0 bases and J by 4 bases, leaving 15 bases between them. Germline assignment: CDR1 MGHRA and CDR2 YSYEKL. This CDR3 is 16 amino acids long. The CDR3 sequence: CASSQESGLTGETQYF. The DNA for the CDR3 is TGCGCCAGCAGCCAAGAGTCGGGACTCACCGGAGAGACCCAGTACTTC.

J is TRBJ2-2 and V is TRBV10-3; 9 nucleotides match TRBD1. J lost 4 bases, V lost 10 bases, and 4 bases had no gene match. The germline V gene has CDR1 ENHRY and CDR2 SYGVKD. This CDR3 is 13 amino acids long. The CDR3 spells CATTGGITGELFF. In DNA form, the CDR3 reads TGTGCCACCACAGGGGGCATCACCGGGGAGCTGTTTTTT.

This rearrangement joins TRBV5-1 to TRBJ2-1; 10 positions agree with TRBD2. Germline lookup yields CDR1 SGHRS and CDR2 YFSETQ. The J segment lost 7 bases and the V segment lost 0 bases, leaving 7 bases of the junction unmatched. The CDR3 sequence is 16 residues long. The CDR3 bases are TGCGCCAGCAGCTTGGAACTAGCGGGGCGAGGTAATGAGCAGTTCTTC. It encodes CASSLELAGRGNEQFF. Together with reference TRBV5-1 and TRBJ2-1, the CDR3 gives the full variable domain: KAGVTQTPRYLIKTRGQQVTLSCSPISGHRSVSWYQQTPGQGLQFLFEYFSETQRNKGNFPGRFSGRQFSNSRSEMNVSTLELGDSALYLCASSLELAGRGNEQFFGPGTRLTVL.

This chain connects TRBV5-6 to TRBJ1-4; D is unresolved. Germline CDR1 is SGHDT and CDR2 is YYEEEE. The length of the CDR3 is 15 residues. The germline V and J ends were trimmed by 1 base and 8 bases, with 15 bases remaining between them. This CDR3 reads CASSLSAARREKLFF. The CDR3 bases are TGTGCCAGCAGCTTGTCGGCAGCGCGTCGAGAAAAACTGTTTTTT.

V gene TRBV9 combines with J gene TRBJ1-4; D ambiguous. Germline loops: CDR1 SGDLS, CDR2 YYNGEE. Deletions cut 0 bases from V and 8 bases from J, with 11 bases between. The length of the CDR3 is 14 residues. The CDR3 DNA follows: TGTGCCAGCAGCGTAGGTATGGGAGGCGAAAAACTGTTTTTT. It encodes CASSVGMGGEKLFF.